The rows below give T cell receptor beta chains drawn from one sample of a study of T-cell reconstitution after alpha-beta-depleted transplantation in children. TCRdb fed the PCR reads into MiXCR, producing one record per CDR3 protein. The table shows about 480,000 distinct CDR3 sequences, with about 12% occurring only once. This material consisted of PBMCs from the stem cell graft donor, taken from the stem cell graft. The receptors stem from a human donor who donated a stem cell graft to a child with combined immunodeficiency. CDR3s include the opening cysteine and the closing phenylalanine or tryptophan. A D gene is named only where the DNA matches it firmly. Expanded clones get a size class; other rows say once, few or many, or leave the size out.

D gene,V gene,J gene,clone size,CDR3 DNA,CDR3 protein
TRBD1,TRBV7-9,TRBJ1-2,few,TGTGCCAGCAGCCTAACAGGGGGCTCTATCGGCTACACCTTC,CASSLTGGSIGYTF
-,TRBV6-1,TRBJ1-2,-,TGTGCCAGCAGACCGGAACCCGGGTCTGGCTATGGCTACACCTTC,CASRPEPGSGYGYTF
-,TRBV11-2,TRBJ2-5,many,TGTGCCAGCAGTAACGAGACCCAGTACTTC,CASSNETQYF
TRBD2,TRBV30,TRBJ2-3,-,TGTGCCTTCACCGCCCGGACTAGCGGGACAGATACGCAGTATTTT,CAFTARTSGTDTQYF
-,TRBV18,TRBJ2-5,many,TGTGCCAGCACGACAGGTGTGGAGACCCAGTACTTC,CASTTGVETQYF
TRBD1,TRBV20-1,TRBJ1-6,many,TGCAGTGCCGCGGGACAGGGGACCCTTTTTAATAATTCACCCCTCCACTTT,CSAAGQGTLFNNSPLHF
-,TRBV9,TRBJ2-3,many,TGTGCCAGCAGCGCAGGGGCGGGGGCTACGCAGTATTTT,CASSAGAGATQYF
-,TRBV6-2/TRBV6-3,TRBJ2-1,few,TGTGCCAGCAGTTCCGGATACAGGGCGGGCAATGAGCAGTTCTTC,CASSSGYRAGNEQFF
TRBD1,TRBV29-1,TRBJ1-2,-,TGCAGCGCCGAGGACAGGGGGTTCTCTGGCTACACCTTC,CSAEDRGFSGYTF
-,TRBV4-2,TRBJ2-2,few,TGTGCCAGCAGCACTAAATGGGGTGACACCGGGGAGCTGTTTTTT,CASSTKWGDTGELFF
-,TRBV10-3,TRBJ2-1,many,TGTGCCATCAGTGAGTCGACTCGGAGCGGGTCCTACAATGAGCAGTTCTTC,CAISESTRSGSYNEQFF
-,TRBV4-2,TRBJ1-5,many,TGTGCCAGCAGCCCTACTGGGGGTAGCAATCAGCCCCAGCATTTT,CASSPTGGSNQPQHF
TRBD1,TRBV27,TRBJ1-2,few,TGTGCCAGCGGACTCACAGGGGGCGGATTTGGCTACACCTTC,CASGLTGGGFGYTF
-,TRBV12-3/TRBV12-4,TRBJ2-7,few,TGTGCCAGCAGTCCCCAAACAGGGTTTGATTATGAGCAGTACTTC,CASSPQTGFDYEQYF
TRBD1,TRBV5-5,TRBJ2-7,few,TGTGCCAGCAGCTGGGGACAGGGGTGGGACGAGCAGTACTTC,CASSWGQGWDEQYF
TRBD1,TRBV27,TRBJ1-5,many,TGTGCCAGCAGGACAGGGGGACAGCCCCAGCATTTT,CASRTGGQPQHF
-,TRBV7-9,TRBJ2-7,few,TGTGCCAGCAGCTCAACGGGAGTAGCATACGAGCAGTACTTC,CASSSTGVAYEQYF
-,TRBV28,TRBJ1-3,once,TGTGCCAGCCAACGAATTCAGAAGACTGGAAACACCATATATTTT,CASQRIQKTGNTIYF
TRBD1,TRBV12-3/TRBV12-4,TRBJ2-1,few,TGTGCCAGCAGTTTGGGGCAGACAGGGGACAATGAGCAGTTCTTC,CASSLGQTGDNEQFF
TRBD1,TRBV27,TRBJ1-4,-,TGTGCCAGCAGTTCGCGACAGGGTGGTAAACTGTTTTTT,CASSSRQGGKLFF
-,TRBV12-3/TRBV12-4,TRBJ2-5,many,TGTGCCAGCAGTTTAGGGGGACCGGGCCTGGAGACCCAGTACTTC,CASSLGGPGLETQYF